The rows below give T cell receptor beta chains drawn from one sample of a study of coeliac disease. The assay was immunoSEQ multiplex PCR, and TCRdb's table has in-frame clones only and misses some. Among about 6,500 clones listed, roughly 70% were seen once. Sequences were obtained from lamina propria lymphocytes from the gut. Receptors were obtained from a man between 50 and 59 years old with active celiac disease. The CDR3 runs from the conserved cysteine through the conserved F or W. A D gene is named only where the DNA matches it firmly. Clone size is shown for a subset of rows, as once, few, many or a class of expanded clone.

CDR3 DNA	CDR3 protein	clone size	J gene	D gene	V gene
TGTGCCAGCAGCGTAGTAGGTAGCGGGAGCCAAGAGACCCAGTACTTC	CASSVVGSGSQETQYF	.	TRBJ2-5	TRBD2	TRBV9
TGTGCCAGCAGCCGGGGGACTAGGAGTGGTGAGCAGTTCTTC	CASSRGTRSGEQFF	.	TRBJ2-1	TRBD2	TRBV2
TGCGCCAGCAGCTTTGTTAGCGGGGGGGCAGATACGCAGTATTTT	CASSFVSGGADTQYF	.	TRBJ2-3	TRBD2	TRBV5-1
TGTGCCAGCAGCTTAGCGTACAGAGATGAAGCTTTCTTT	CASSLAYRDEAFF	.	TRBJ1-1	.	TRBV7-8
TGTGCCAGCAGCGTAGAGTGGCAGGGGGGCCGAGAGACCCAGTACTTC	CASSVEWQGGRETQYF	.	TRBJ2-5	.	TRBV9
TGTGCCAGCAGTACCGGGCTCAGGGGTGAAAAACTGTTTTTT	CASSTGLRGEKLFF	few	TRBJ1-4	.	TRBV11-3
TGTGCCAGCAGCTTGGCGACTAGCGGGGCAGAGACCCAGTACTTC	CASSLATSGAETQYF	few	TRBJ2-5	TRBD2	TRBV5-4
TGTGCCAGCAGCTTGGGAGTGGGGCTCGAGCAGTACTTC	CASSLGVGLEQYF	few	TRBJ2-7	.	TRBV5-6
TGTGCCAGCAGCTTATCTGATACGCAGTATTTT	CASSLSDTQYF	.	TRBJ2-3	.	TRBV13
TGCGCCAGCAGCAGATACCCTGGGACAGGGGAGGAGACCCAGTACTTC	CASSRYPGTGEETQYF	.	TRBJ2-5	TRBD1	TRBV5-1
TGTGCCAGCAGTGTCATCGGACAGGTTGAAGCTTTCTTT	CASSVIGQVEAFF	.	TRBJ1-1	TRBD1	TRBV25-1
TGCGCCAGCAGCTCACAGGGAAATGAAAAACTGTTTTTT	CASSSQGNEKLFF	once	TRBJ1-4	.	TRBV5-1
TGTGCCAGCTCACCAGGTGAGGGAGGCCAAGAGACCCAGTACTTC	CASSPGEGGQETQYF	.	TRBJ2-5	.	TRBV18
TGTGCCAGCAGTGCGGCTCGACTAGCGGGAAGGCAGTACTTC	CASSAARLAGRQYF	few	TRBJ2-7	TRBD2	TRBV6-5
TGTGCCAGCGCCACTGGGGGCCAAATCCACGAGCAGTACTTC	CASATGGQIHEQYF	.	TRBJ2-7	.	TRBV19
TGTGCCAGCAGTTTATCGAGAAGCAATCAGCCCCAGCATTTT	CASSLSRSNQPQHF	.	TRBJ1-5	.	TRBV27
TGTGCCAGCAGCGGACGGACAGGGGACACTGAAGCTTTCTTT	CASSGRTGDTEAFF	.	TRBJ1-1	TRBD1	TRBV11-3
TGCGCCAGCAGCTTGGTAGGAGGACAGGGTGGATGGAACACTGAAGCTTTCTTT	CASSLVGGQGGWNTEAFF	.	TRBJ1-1	TRBD1	TRBV5-1
TGTGCCAGCAGTCCCCAACAAGAGACCCAGTACTTC	CASSPQQETQYF	.	TRBJ2-5	.	TRBV27
TGTGCCAGCAGACGAGACAGGGGCCCCTTCTCCTACGAGCAGTACTTC	CASRRDRGPFSYEQYF	.	TRBJ2-7	TRBD1	TRBV2
TGTGCCAGCAGTGATAACTATCGCACAGATACGCAGTATTTT	CASSDNYRTDTQYF	.	TRBJ2-3	.	TRBV2
TGTGCCAGCAGCAGGGGTCCGGGGAGCAATCAGCCCCAGCATTTT	CASSRGPGSNQPQHF	.	TRBJ1-5	.	TRBV27
TGTGCCACCCGGTGGACAGGGGCCTTTAATCAGCCCCAGCATTTT	CATRWTGAFNQPQHF	once	TRBJ1-5	TRBD1	TRBV27
TGTGCCAGCAGATTTTGGTTTGAGGATGAGCAGTTCTTC	CASRFWFEDEQFF	medium-sized	TRBJ2-1	.	TRBV11-2
TGTGCCAGCAGCGAGCCCGGCGGACAGGCACCATCTGCCTATAATTCACCCCTCCACTTT	CASSEPGGQAPSAYNSPLHF	.	TRBJ1-6	TRBD1	TRBV7-4
TGTGCCAGTAGTATATTAGGACAGGGGTCCGCCGGGGAGCTGTTTTTT	CASSILGQGSAGELFF	few	TRBJ2-2	TRBD1	TRBV19
TGTGCCAGCAGTTCGGACAGACAAGAGACCCAGTACTTC	CASSSDRQETQYF	.	TRBJ2-5	.	TRBV27
TGTGCCAGCAGCGTAGCCAGGGGCAATGAGCAGTTCTTC	CASSVARGNEQFF	.	TRBJ2-1	.	TRBV9
TGTGCCAGCAGCGTAGGGCCAAATGAAAAACTGTTTTTT	CASSVGPNEKLFF	.	TRBJ1-4	.	TRBV9
TGTGCCAGCAGCCAAGAAAGGACTCCTATCTATGGCTACACCTTC	CASSQERTPIYGYTF	.	TRBJ1-2	.	TRBV14
TGTGCCAGCTCACGCACTGACCAAGAGACCCAGTACTTC	CASSRTDQETQYF	.	TRBJ2-5	.	TRBV18
TGTGCCAGCAGCTACCTTAGCGGGAGCACCGGGGAGCTGTTTTTT	CASSYLSGSTGELFF	few	TRBJ2-2	TRBD2	TRBV9
TGTGCCAGCAGCGTAGTAGTGGGAGGGGAAACCGGGGAGCTGTTTTTT	CASSVVVGGETGELFF	once	TRBJ2-2	TRBD2	TRBV9
TGTGCCAGCAGTGTGTTACAGGGTGGAAACACCATATATTTT	CASSVLQGGNTIYF	.	TRBJ1-3	.	TRBV2
TGTGCCAGCAGGGGACATCAGAGTCAGCCCCAGCATTTT	CASRGHQSQPQHF	once	TRBJ1-5	.	TRBV6-1
TGTGCCAGCATCCCGGGACTAGCTTCCAGTGAGCAGTTCTTC	CASIPGLASSEQFF	.	TRBJ2-1	TRBD2	TRBV9
TGTGCCAGCAGCTTGCAGGGGGAAGATACGCAGTATTTT	CASSLQGEDTQYF	once	TRBJ2-3	TRBD1	TRBV7-9
TGTGCCTGGAGTGGGACAGATTATGAAAAACTGTTTTTT	CAWSGTDYEKLFF	few	TRBJ1-4	.	TRBV30
TGTGCCAGCAGTTTATCTCGCAGGGGGGACAATGAGCAGTTCTTC	CASSLSRRGDNEQFF	.	TRBJ2-1	.	TRBV27
TGTGCCAGCAGCCTAGCGGGCCGAGCCCTCCATGAGCAGTTCTTC	CASSLAGRALHEQFF	.	TRBJ2-1	TRBD2	TRBV14